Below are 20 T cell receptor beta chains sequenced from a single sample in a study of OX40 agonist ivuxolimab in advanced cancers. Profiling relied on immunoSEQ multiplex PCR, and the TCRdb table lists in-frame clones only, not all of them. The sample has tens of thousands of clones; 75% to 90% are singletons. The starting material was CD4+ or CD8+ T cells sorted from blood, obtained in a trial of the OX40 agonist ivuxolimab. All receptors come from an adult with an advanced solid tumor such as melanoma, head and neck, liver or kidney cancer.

The CDR3 here is CASSGEGGWYNEQFF. CDR3 nucleotides: TGTGCCAGCAGCGGCGAGGGGGGGTGGTACAATGAGCAGTTCTTC. This chain connects TRBV7-2 to TRBJ2-1; the D gene is possibly TRBD2 (7 bases). The CDR3 totals 15 residues. The germline V and J ends were trimmed by 5 bases and 4 bases, with 15 bases remaining between them. From germline, CDR1 is SGHTA and CDR2 FQGNSA. The full variable domain, in which reference TRBV7-2 and TRBJ2-1 provide the parts outside the CDR3, is GAGVSQSPSNKVTEKGKDVELRCDPISGHTALYWYRQSLGQGLEFLIYFQGNSAPDKSGLPSDRFSAERTGGSVSTLTIQRTQQEDSAVYLCASSGEGGWYNEQFFGPGTRLTVL.

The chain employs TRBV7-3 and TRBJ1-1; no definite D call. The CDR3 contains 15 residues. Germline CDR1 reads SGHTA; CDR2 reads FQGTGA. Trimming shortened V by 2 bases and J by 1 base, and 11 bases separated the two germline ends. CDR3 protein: CASSLLRIKNTEAFF. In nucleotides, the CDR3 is TGTGCCAGCAGCTTACTGAGAATCAAGAACACTGAAGCTTTCTTT.

CDR3 coding DNA: TGTGCCAGCAGCTTAGTGGCAGGCTATAACTATGGCTACACCTTC. Residues: CASSLVAGYNYGYTF. This chain connects TRBV7-2 to TRBJ1-2; no firm D call. This CDR3 is 15 amino acids long. The V and J ends lost 1 base and 1 base respectively, with 10 bases between them. The germline gives CDR1 SGHTA, CDR2 FQGNSA.

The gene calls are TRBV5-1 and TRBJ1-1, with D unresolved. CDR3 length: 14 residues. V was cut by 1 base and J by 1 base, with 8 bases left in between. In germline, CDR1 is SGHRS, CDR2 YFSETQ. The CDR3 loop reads CASSLNPANTEAFF. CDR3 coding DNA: TGCGCCAGCAGCTTGAATCCCGCGAACACTGAAGCTTTCTTT.

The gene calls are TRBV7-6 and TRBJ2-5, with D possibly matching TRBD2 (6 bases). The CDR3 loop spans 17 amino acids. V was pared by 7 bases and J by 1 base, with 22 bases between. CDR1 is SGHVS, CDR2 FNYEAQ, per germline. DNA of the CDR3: TGTGCCAGCACCTTCCTGAGGACGGGAGCCCTCCAAGAGACCCAGTACTTC. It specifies CASTFLRTGALQETQYF.

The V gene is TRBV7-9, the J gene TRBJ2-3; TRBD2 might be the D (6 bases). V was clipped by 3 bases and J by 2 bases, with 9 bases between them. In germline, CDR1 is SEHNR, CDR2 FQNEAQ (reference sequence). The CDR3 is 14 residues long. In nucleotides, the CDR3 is TGTGCCAGCAGCTTTGGCGGGGACACAGATACGCAGTATTTT. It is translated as CASSFGGDTDTQYF.

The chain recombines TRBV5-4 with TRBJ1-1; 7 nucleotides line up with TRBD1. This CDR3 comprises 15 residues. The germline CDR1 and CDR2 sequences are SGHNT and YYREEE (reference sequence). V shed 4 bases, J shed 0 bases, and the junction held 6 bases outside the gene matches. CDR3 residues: CASSQLQGMNTEAFF. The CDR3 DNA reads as TGTGCCAGCAGCCAACTACAGGGGATGAACACTGAAGCTTTCTTT.

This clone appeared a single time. The CDR3 sequence is CASSQDWTYYGYTF. Written as DNA, the CDR3 is TGCGCCAGCAGCCAAGATTGGACTTACTATGGCTACACCTTC. The chain uses TRBV4-1 and TRBJ1-2; D gene uncertain. Germline loops: CDR1 MGHRA, CDR2 YSYEKL. V lost 0 bases and J 3 bases, leaving 8 bases between the germline ends. The CDR3 runs 14 residues.

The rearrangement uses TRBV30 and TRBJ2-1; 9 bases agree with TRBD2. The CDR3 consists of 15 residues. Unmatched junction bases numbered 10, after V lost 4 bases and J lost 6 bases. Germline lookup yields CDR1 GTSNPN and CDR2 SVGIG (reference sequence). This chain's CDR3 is CAWTFLGGRGNEQFF. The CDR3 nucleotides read TGTGCCTGGACATTTTTGGGCGGGAGGGGCAATGAGCAGTTCTTC.

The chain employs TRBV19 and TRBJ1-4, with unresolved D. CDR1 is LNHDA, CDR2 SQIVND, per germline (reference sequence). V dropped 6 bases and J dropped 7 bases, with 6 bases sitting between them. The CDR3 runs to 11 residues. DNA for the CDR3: TGTGCCAGTAGCCGCGCTGAAAAACTGTTTTTT. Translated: CASSRAEKLFF.

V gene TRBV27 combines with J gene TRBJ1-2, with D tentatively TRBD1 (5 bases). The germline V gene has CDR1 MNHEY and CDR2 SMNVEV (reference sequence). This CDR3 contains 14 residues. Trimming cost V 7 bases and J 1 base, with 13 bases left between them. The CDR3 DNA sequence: TGTGCCAGCACCATCACCGGGGGTAACTATGGCTACACCTTC. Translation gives CASTITGGNYGYTF.

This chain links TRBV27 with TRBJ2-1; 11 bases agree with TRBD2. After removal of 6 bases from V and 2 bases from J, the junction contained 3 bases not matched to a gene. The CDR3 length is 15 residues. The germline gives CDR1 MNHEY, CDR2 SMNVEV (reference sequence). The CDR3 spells CASSGSGRAYNEQFF. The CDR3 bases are TGTGCCAGCAGCGGTAGCGGGAGGGCCTACAATGAGCAGTTCTTC.

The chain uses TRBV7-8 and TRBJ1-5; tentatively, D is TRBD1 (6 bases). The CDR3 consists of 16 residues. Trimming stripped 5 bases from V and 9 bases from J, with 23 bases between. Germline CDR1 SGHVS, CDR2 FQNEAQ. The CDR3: CASSPSNRERGTPQHF. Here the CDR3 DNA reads TGTGCCAGCAGCCCCTCAAACAGGGAAAGAGGGACGCCCCAGCATTTT.

CDR3 amino acids: CASRPSRGQVNQPQHF. The CDR3 DNA sequence: TGTGCCAGTAGGCCATCGCGGGGGCAAGTCAATCAGCCCCAGCATTTT. This chain links TRBV19 with TRBJ1-5; TRBD1 might be the D (6 bases). V was clipped by 6 bases and J by 3 bases, with 18 bases between them. CDR3 length: 16 residues. Germline CDR1 and CDR2: LNHDA and SQIVND (reference sequence).

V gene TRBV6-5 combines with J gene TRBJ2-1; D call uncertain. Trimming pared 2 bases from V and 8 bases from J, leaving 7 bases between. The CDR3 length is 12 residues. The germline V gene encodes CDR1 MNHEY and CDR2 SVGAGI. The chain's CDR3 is CASSYNSDEQFF. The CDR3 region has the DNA TGTGCCAGCAGTTACAACAGCGATGAGCAGTTCTTC.

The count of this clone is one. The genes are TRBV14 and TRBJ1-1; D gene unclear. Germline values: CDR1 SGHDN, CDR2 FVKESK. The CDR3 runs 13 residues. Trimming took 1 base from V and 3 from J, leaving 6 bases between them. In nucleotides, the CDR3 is TGTGCCAGCAGCCAAGGGTGGCACACTGAAGCTTTCTTT. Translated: CASSQGWHTEAFF.

In DNA form, the CDR3 reads TGTGCCAGCAGTTTACCCGGATCCTACGAGCAGTACTTC. Translating gives CASSLPGSYEQYF. The chain employs TRBV27 and TRBJ2-7; D gene unclear. The CDR3 sequence is 13 residues long. Germline CDR1 is MNHEY and CDR2 is SMNVEV (reference sequence). Trimming left V 2 bases short and J 1 base short, with 6 bases between.

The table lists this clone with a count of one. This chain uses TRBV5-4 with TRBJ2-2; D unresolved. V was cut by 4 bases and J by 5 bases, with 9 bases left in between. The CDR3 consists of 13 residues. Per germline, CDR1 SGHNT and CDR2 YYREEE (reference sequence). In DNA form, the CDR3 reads TGTGCCAGCAGCACTGGCTATACCGGGGAGCTGTTTTTT. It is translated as CASSTGYTGELFF.

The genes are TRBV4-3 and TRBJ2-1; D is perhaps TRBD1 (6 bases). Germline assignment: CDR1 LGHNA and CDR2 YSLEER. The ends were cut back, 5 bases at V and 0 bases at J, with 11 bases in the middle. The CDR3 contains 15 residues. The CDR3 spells CASSFRDNSYNEQFF. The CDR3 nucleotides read TGCGCCAGCAGCTTCCGGGACAACTCCTACAATGAGCAGTTCTTC.

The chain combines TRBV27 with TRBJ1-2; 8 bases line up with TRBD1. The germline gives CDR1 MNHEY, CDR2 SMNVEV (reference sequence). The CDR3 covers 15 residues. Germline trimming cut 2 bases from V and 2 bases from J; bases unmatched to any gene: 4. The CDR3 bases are TGTGCCAGCAGTTTAGACAGGGGCCTAAACTATGGCTACACCTTC. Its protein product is CASSLDRGLNYGYTF.